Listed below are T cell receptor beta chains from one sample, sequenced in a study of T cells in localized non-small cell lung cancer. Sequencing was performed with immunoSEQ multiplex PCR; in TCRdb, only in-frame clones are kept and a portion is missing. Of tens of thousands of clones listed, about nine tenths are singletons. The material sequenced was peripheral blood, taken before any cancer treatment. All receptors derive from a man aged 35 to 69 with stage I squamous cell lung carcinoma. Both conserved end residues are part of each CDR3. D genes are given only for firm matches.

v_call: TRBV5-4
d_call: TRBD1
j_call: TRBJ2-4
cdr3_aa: CASSPDRGQKNIQYF
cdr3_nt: TGTGCCAGCAGCCCGGACAGGGGTCAGAAAAACATTCAGTACTTC

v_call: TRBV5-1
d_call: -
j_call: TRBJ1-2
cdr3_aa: CASSDRGTIYGYTF
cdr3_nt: TGCGCCAGCAGCGACCGGGGCACAATCTATGGCTACACCTTC

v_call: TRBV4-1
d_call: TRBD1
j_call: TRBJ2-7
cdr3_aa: CASSRDRVYEQYF
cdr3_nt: TGCGCCAGCAGTCGAGACAGGGTCTACGAGCAGTACTTC

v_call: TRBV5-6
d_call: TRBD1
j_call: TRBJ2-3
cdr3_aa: CASSWTGGATTDTQYF
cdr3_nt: TGTGCCAGCAGCTGGACAGGGGGCGCTACCACAGATACGCAGTATTTT

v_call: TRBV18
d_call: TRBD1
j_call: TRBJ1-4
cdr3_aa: CASSPGPGGEKLFF
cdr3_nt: TGTGCCAGCTCACCAGGCCCAGGGGGGGAAAAACTGTTTTTT

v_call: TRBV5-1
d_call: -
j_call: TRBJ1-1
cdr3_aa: CASSAYTGTLVNTEAFF
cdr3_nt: TGCGCCAGCAGCGCTTACACCGGGACGCTAGTGAACACTGAAGCTTTCTTT

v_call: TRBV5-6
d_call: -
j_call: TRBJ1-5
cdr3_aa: CASSPGYQGYQPQHF
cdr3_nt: TGTGCCAGCAGCCCGGGGTACCAGGGGTATCAGCCCCAGCATTTT

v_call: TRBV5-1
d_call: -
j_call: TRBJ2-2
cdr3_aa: CASSLGSKRETGELFF
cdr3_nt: TGCGCCAGCAGCTTGGGGTCCAAGAGGGAGACCGGGGAGCTGTTTTTT

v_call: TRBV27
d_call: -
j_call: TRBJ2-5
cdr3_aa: CASSSAGVGETQYF
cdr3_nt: TGTGCCAGCAGTTCCGCAGGGGTTGGAGAGACCCAGTACTTC

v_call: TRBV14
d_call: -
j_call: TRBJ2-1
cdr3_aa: CASRPPGGGDEQFF
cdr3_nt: TGTGCCAGCAGACCCCCTGGGGGTGGCGATGAGCAGTTCTTC

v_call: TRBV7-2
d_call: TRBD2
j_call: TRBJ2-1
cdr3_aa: CASSLDGLGTNEQFF
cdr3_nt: TGTGCCAGCAGCTTAGATGGACTAGGGACCAATGAGCAGTTCTTC

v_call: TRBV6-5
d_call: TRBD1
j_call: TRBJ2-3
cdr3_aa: CASRQKPGQEYTQYF
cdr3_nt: TGTGCCAGCAGACAAAAGCCGGGACAGGAGTATACGCAGTATTTT

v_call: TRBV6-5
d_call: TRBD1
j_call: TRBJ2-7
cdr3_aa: CASSYSGTGDSYEQYF
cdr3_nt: TGTGCCAGCAGTTACTCCGGGACAGGGGACTCCTACGAGCAGTACTTC

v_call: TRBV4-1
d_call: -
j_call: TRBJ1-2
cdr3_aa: CASSQDISARAYGYTF
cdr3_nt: TGCGCCAGCAGCCAAGATATAAGTGCCAGGGCCTATGGCTACACCTTC

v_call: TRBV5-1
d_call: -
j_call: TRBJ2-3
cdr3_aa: CASSLALGSADTQYF
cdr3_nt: TGCGCCAGCAGCTTGGCCTTAGGGTCGGCAGATACGCAGTATTTT

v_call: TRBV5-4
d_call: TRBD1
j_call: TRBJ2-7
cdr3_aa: CASSSLTGGTREQYF
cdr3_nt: TGTGCCAGCAGCTCTCTGACAGGGGGAACGAGGGAGCAGTACTTC

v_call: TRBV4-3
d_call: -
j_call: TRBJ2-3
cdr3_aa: CASSPGYTSTDTQYF
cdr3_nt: TGCGCCAGCAGCCCAGGGTATACTAGCACAGATACGCAGTATTTT